The subject of this entry is one TCR beta chain. Its antigen is unidentified. The data originate from a study of lymphopenia after photon versus proton radiotherapy. Broader study findings: Oligoclonal CD8+ Temra expansion after nadir drove photon patients' diversity drop. Authors raise, but do not show, better survival with proton therapy.

V shed 2 bases and J shed 0 bases, with 10 bases lying between them. This CDR3 comprises 15 residues. Germline assignment: CDR1 MDHEN and CDR2 SYDVKM. Some clones are missing from TCRdb's copy, which holds only in-frame ones; the method was immunoSEQ multiplex PCR. The sample has some 40,000 clones; 92% are singletons. The TCR comes from a man aged 60 to 69 with cholangiocarcinoma. The chain combines TRBV28 with TRBJ1-1; unclear D gene. Material: peripheral blood, obtained from a patient treated with photon-based radiotherapy. The CDR3 DNA is TGTGCCAGCAGTTTAGGTGGAAACTTGAACACTGAAGCTTTCTTT. It is translated as CASSLGGNLNTEAFF.